Presented here are 4 T cell receptor beta chains from one specimen sequenced in a study of T cell changes during pregnancy in multiple sclerosis (dated by TCRdb to between 2019 and 2020). The library came from the immunoSEQ multiplex PCR assay. TCRdb mirrors the immuneACCESS table, restricted to in-frame sequences. Some clones are absent from its copies; in checked studies, under half trace to an unresolved V gene, and the reason for the others is unknown. In all, the sample holds about 110,000 clones, and about 89% of those were seen once. Together, the top ten hold roughly 3.5% of the sample. Sample: peripheral blood, taken after pregnancy. The receptors were sampled from a female donor with multiple sclerosis, enrolled in a pregnancy study.

The V and J genes are TRBV9 and TRBJ1-1; 8 bases map to TRBD1. CDR1 SGDLS and CDR2 YYNGEE come from the germline V gene. Trimming cost V 4 bases and J 5 bases; bases outside gene matches: 7. This CDR3 is built from 14 residues. CDR3 bases: TGTGCCAGCAGCCAACAGGGGGAAGGAACTGAAGCTTTCTTT. This gives the protein CASSQQGEGTEAFF.

The genes are TRBV6-1 and TRBJ2-3; TRBD2 aligns across 7 bases. Germline values: CDR1 MNHNS, CDR2 SASEGT. The CDR3 loop spans 18 amino acids. Trimming took 0 bases from V and 7 from J; bases not matched to a gene: 16. The CDR3 here is CASSEAGPSGFPLNTQYF. CDR3 in DNA: TGTGCCAGCAGTGAAGCGGGCCCTAGCGGATTTCCCTTAAATACGCAGTATTTT.

This clone appeared once. This chain links TRBV13 with TRBJ1-3; 7 positions match TRBD1. V trimming: 5 bases; J trimming: 4 bases; junction bases outside the gene matches: 5. The CDR3 totals 14 residues. Germline values: CDR1 PRHDT, CDR2 FYEKMQ (reference sequence). In DNA, the CDR3 is TGTGCCAGCAGCCCCGGGACAGCGGGAAACACCATATATTTT. It yields the protein CASSPGTAGNTIYF. Filled out from reference TRBV13 and TRBJ1-3, the complete variable domain reads AAGVIQSPRHLIKEKRETATLKCYPIPRHDTVYWYQQGPGQDPQFLISFYEKMQSDKGSIPDRFSAQQFSDYHSELNMSSLELGDSALYFCASSPGTAGNTIYFGEGSWLTVV.

V usage is TRBV27 and J usage is TRBJ2-7, with TRBD1 matching over 7 bases. CDR1 MNHEY and CDR2 SMNVEV come from the germline V gene (reference sequence). J was trimmed by 1 base and V by 8 bases; bases with no gene match: 2. The CDR3 has 12 amino acids. The CDR3 here is CASWDSSYEQYF. The CDR3 DNA reads TGTGCCAGCTGGGACAGTTCCTACGAGCAGTACTTC.